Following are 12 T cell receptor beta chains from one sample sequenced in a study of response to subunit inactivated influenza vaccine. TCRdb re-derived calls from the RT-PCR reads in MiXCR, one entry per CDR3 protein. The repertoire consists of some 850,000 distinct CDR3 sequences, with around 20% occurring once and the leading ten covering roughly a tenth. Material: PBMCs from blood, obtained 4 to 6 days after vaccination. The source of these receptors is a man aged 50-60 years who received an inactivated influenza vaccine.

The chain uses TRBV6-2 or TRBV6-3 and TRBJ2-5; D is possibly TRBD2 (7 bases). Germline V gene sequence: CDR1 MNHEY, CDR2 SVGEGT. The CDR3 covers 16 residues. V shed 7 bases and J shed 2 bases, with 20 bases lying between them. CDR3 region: CASNDWGGRSQETQYF. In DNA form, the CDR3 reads TGTGCCAGCAATGATTGGGGGGGGCGGTCACAAGAGACCCAGTACTTC.

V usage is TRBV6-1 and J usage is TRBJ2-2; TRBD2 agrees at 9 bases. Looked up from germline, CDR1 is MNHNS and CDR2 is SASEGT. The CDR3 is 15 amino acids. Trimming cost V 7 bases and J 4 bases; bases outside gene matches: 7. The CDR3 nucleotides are TGTGCCAGCACCGGGACTAGCCGGACCACCGGGGAGCTGTTTTTT. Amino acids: CASTGTSRTTGELFF.

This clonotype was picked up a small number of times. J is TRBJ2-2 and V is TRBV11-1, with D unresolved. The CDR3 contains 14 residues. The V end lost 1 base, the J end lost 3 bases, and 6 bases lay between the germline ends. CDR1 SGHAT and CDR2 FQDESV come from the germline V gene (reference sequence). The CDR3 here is CASSLELHTGELFF. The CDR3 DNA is TGTGCCAGCAGCTTAGAACTCCACACCGGGGAGCTGTTTTTT.

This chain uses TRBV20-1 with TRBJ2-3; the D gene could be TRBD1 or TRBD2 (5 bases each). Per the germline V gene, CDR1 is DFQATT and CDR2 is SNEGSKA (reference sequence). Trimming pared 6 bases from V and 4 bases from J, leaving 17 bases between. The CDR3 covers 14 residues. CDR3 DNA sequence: TGCAGTGCGGGACCGGGCCCCGCCGCAGATACGCAGTATTTT. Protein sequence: CSAGPGPAADTQYF.

CDR3 nucleotide sequence: TGTGCCAGCAGTGAATACGGCCAGGGCCGAGAGACCCAGTACTTC. Protein sequence: CASSEYGQGRETQYF. The chain is built from TRBV25-1 and TRBJ2-5; perhaps TRBD1 as D (5 bases). The CDR3 contains 15 residues. V lost 0 bases, J lost 4 bases, and 12 bases lay in between. CDR1 and CDR2 from the germline V gene are MGHDK and SYGVNS. The whole variable domain, remainder taken from reference TRBV25-1 and TRBJ2-5, is EADIYQTPRYLVIGTGKKITLECSQTMGHDKMYWYQQDPGMELHLIHYSYGVNSTEKGDLSSESTVSRIRTEHFPLTLESARPSHTSQYLCASSEYGQGRETQYFGPGTRLLVL.

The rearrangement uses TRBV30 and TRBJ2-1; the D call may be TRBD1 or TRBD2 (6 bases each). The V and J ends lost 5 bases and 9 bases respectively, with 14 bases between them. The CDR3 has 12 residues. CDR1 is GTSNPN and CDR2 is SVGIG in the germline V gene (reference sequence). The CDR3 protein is CAWAKGGGEQFF. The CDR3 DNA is TGTGCCTGGGCCAAGGGGGGAGGTGAGCAGTTCTTC.

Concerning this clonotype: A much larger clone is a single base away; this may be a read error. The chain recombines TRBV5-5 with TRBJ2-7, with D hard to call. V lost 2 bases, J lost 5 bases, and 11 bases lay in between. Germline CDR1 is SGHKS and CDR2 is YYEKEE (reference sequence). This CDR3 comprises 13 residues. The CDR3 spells CASSFAEIHEQYF. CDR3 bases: TGTGCCAGCAGCTTCGCAGAAATCCACGAGCAGTACTTC.

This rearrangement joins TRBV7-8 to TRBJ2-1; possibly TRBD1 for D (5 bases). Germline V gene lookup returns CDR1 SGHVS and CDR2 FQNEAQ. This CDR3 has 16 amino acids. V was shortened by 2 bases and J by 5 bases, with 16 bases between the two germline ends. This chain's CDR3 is CASSLLVRVVNNEQFF. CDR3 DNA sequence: TGTGCCAGCAGCTTACTAGTCAGGGTGGTCAACAATGAGCAGTTCTTC.

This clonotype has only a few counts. The CDR3 sequence is CASSLGVAGSGKNIQYF. CDR3 DNA: TGCGCCAGCAGCTTGGGTGTCGCAGGGTCCGGCAAAAACATTCAGTACTTC. V gene TRBV5-1 combines with J gene TRBJ2-4, with TRBD1 as a possible D gene (5 bases). Germline V gene data show CDR1 as SGHRS and CDR2 as YFSETQ. Trimming took 0 bases from V and 3 from J, leaving 16 bases between them. The CDR3 length is 17 residues.

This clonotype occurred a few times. The CDR3 is CASSLTGGRDEQYF. CDR3 nucleotides: TGTGCCAGCAGTTTAACGGGAGGAAGGGACGAGCAGTACTTC. V usage is TRBV12-3 or TRBV12-4 and J usage is TRBJ2-7, with 7 bases lining up with TRBD2. CDR3 length equals 14 residues. V trimming: 2 bases; J trimming: 5 bases; junction bases outside the gene matches: 6.

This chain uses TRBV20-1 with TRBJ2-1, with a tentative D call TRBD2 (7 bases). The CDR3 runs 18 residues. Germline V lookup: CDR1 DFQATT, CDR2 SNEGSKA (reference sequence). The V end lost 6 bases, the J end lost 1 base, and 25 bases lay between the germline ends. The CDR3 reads CSAYGGGRIGKSYNEQFF. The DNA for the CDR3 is TGCAGTGCATACGGGGGCGGGAGAATAGGAAAATCCTACAATGAGCAGTTCTTC.

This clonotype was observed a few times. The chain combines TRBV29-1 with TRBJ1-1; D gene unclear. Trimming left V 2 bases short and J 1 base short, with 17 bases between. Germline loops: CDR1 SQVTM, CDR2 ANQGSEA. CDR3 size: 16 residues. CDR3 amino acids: CSVERSSGHPNTEAFF. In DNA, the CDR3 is TGCAGCGTTGAAAGGAGTAGTGGTCATCCGAACACTGAAGCTTTCTTT.